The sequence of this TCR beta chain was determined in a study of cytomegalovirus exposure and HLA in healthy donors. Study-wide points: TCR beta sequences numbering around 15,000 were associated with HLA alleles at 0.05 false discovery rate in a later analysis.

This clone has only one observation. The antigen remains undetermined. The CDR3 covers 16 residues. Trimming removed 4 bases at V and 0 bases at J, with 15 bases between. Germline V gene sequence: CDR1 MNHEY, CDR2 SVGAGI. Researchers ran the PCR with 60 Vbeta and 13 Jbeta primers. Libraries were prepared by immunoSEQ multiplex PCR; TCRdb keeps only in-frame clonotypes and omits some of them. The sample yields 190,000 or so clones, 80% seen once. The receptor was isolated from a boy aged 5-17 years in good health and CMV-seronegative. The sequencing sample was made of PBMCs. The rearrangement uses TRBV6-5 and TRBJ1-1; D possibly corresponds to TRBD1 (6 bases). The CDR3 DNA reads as TGTGCCAGCAGTTCCGCTTTATACAGGGTGAACACTGAAGCTTTCTTT. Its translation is CASSSALYRVNTEAFF.